One and the same sample provided the 10 T cell receptor beta chains below, sequenced in a study of blood T cell repertoires in COVID-19 (TCRdb year 2020). The library was produced with the immunoSEQ multiplex PCR assay. TCRdb re-hosts the immuneACCESS table, in-frame sequences only. Its copies lack some clones; in the studies checked, an unresolved V gene accounts for under half of them, and the cause for the rest is not known. The sample includes 150,000 to 200,000 clones, with approximately 91% observed a single time. The ten top clones hold 2% to 2.5% of the sample. The material sequenced was peripheral blood. These receptors were taken from a man between 65 and 80 years old with active or convalescent COVID-19.

The genes are TRBV9 and TRBJ2-2; 8 nucleotides align to TRBD1. Germline CDR1 and CDR2: SGDLS and YYNGEE. The CDR3 contains 18 residues. Germline trimming cut 4 bases from V and 3 bases from J; bases unmatched to any gene: 14. The CDR3 DNA is TGTGCCAGCAGCCCACGGACAGGGAGTGAAGGGCACACCGGGGAGCTGTTTTTT. Amino acids: CASSPRTGSEGHTGELFF.

The chain joins TRBV3-1 (or the pseudogene TRBV3-2) to TRBJ2-3; D might be TRBD2 (6 bases). CDR1 LGHDT and CDR2 YNNKEL come from the germline V gene (reference sequence). The CDR3 spans 16 residues. Deletions cut 4 bases from V and 2 bases from J, with 16 bases between. Here the CDR3 DNA reads TGTGCCAGCAGCCTCTATGCGGGGTTAACCACAGATACGCAGTATTTT. Translating it yields CASSLYAGLTTDTQYF.

The J gene is TRBJ2-1, the V gene TRBV5-1; D perhaps matches TRBD2 (6 bases). The CDR3 has 13 amino acids. The V and J ends lost 2 bases and 9 bases respectively, with 12 bases between them. Germline CDR1 is SGHRS and CDR2 is YFSETQ. The CDR3 protein is CASSFTPSVEQFF. The CDR3 region has the DNA TGCGCCAGCAGCTTCACCCCTAGCGTTGAGCAGTTCTTC.

The chain couples TRBV7-9 to TRBJ2-2, with 8 bases aligning to TRBD2. The ends lost 5 bases at V and 5 bases at J; junction bases unmatched: 4. Germline CDR1 is SEHNR and CDR2 is FQNEAQ (reference sequence). The CDR3 runs 14 residues. CDR3: CASSPAGGTGELFF. DNA of the CDR3: TGTGCCAGCAGCCCCGCGGGGGGAACCGGGGAGCTGTTTTTT.

V is TRBV13 and J is TRBJ1-2; no clear D gene. Germline CDR1 and CDR2: PRHDT and FYEKMQ (reference sequence). The germline V and J ends were trimmed by 2 bases and 4 bases, with 14 bases remaining between them. The CDR3 runs to 15 residues. The CDR3 region has the DNA TGTGCCAGCAGCTTATCGGAGAGATCGGGCTATGGCTACACCTTC. Translation gives CASSLSERSGYGYTF.

This clone came up once. The gene calls are TRBV7-9 and TRBJ1-5; 10 bases are a match to TRBD1. The CDR3 spans 15 residues. Losses at the gene ends were 6 bases for V and 7 bases for J; bases not matched to a gene: 9. Germline V lookup: CDR1 SEHNR, CDR2 FQNEAQ (reference sequence). CDR3 DNA: TGTGCCAGCAGAATCGACAGGGGGCTAAGCCAGCCCCAGCATTTT. This sequence encodes CASRIDRGLSQPQHF.

The J gene is TRBJ2-2, the V gene TRBV11-3; the match to TRBD2 covers 7 bases. In germline, CDR1 is SGHNT, CDR2 YENEEA. This CDR3 is 16 amino acids long. J gave up 6 bases and V 0 bases, and 7 bases lay outside the gene matches. The DNA of the CDR3 is TGTGCCAGCAGCTTAGATCTTGGACTAGTGCCCGGGGAGCTGTTTTTT. This gives the protein CASSLDLGLVPGELFF.

CDR3 sequence: CASSLSGQGMDGELFF. The CDR3 DNA reads TGTGCCAGTAGCCTCTCTGGACAGGGTATGGACGGGGAGCTGTTTTTT. V and J are TRBV19 and TRBJ2-2; 8 nucleotides match TRBD1. The CDR3 is 16 residues long. The trim removed 6 bases at V and 7 bases at J, leaving 13 bases unmatched. Germline assignment: CDR1 LNHDA and CDR2 SQIVND (reference sequence). Together with reference TRBV19 and TRBJ2-2, the CDR3 gives the full variable domain: DGGITQSPKYLFRKEGQNVTLSCEQNLNHDAMYWYRQDPGQGLRLIYYSQIVNDFQKGDIAEGYSVSREKKESFPLTVTSAQKNPTAFYLCASSLSGQGMDGELFFGEGSRLTVL.

The chain combines TRBV7-2 with TRBJ2-7; D is undetermined. This CDR3 region has 14 residues. Germline CDR1 SGHTA, CDR2 FQGNSA. Deletions cut 6 bases from V and 2 bases from J, with 14 bases between. CDR3 amino acids: CASSQSPVTYEQYF. The CDR3, as DNA: TGTGCCAGCAGTCAATCGCCAGTAACCTACGAGCAGTACTTC.

The genes are TRBV10-3 and TRBJ1-5; TRBD1 aligns across 8 bases. The CDR3 runs to 14 residues. V was clipped by 6 bases and J by 2 bases; unmatched bases: 3. CDR1 and CDR2 from the germline V gene are ENHRY and SYGVKD. In nucleotides, the CDR3 is TGTGCCATCAGACAGGGGGATGGCAATCAGCCCCAGCATTTT. Amino acid sequence: CAIRQGDGNQPQHF.